Listed here are 5 T cell receptor beta chains from one sample, sequenced in a study of blood T cell repertoires in COVID-19. The repertoire was sequenced with immunoSEQ multiplex PCR; TCRdb's copy has only in-frame clones and lacks some. The sample carries some 200,000 clones, approximately 80% recorded once. The specimen sequenced was peripheral blood. These receptor sequences come from a woman older than 75 with acute or convalescent COVID-19.

Here the CDR3 DNA reads TGTGCCAGCAACCGACACACCGGACAGGGTTTGAGCAATCAGCCCCAGCATTTT. It translates to CASNRHTGQGLSNQPQHF. J is TRBJ1-5 and V is TRBV3-1 (or the pseudogene TRBV3-2), with 8 bases fitting TRBD1. Germline CDR1 reads LGHDT; CDR2 reads YNNKEL (reference sequence). V gave up 7 bases and J gave up 1 base; unmatched junction bases: 15. CDR3 length: 18 residues.

The chain uses TRBV7-2 and TRBJ1-2, with D possibly matching TRBD1 (5 bases). V lost 0 bases to trimming and J lost 3 bases, with 14 bases between them. The germline CDR1 and CDR2 sequences are SGHTA and FQGNSA. The CDR3 totals 16 residues. This CDR3 is CASSLAPRGIDYGYTF. CDR3 DNA: TGTGCCAGCAGCTTAGCACCTCGGGGGATTGACTATGGCTACACCTTC.

The chain joins TRBV9 to TRBJ1-4; 11 bases are shared with TRBD1. The germline gives CDR1 SGDLS, CDR2 YYNGEE. V gave up 0 bases and J gave up 7 bases; unmatched junction bases: 5. The CDR3 contains 16 residues. This chain's CDR3 is CASSVGGQGAIEKLFF. In DNA form, the CDR3 reads TGTGCCAGCAGCGTAGGAGGACAGGGGGCGATTGAAAAACTGTTTTTT. Based on the CDR3 plus reference TRBV9 and TRBJ1-4, the full variable domain is DSGVTQTPKHLITATGQRVTLRCSPRSGDLSVYWYQQSLDQGLQFLIQYYNGEERAKGNILERFSAQQFPDLHSELNLSSLELGDSALYFCASSVGGQGAIEKLFFGSGTQLSVL.

This chain connects TRBV10-2 to TRBJ2-7; weak D call: TRBD1 (5 bases). Germline V gene data show CDR1 as WSHSY and CDR2 as SAAADI. V lost 4 bases and J lost 2, with 6 bases in between. The CDR3 has 12 amino acids. CDR3 sequence (DNA): TGCGCCAGCAGTGCAGGGCCCTACGAGCAGTACTTC. Protein product: CASSAGPYEQYF.

V usage is TRBV19 and J usage is TRBJ1-5; D unclear. Germline loops: CDR1 LNHDA, CDR2 SQIVND (reference sequence). V lost 5 bases, J lost 4 bases, and 9 bases lay in between. The CDR3 spans 13 residues. This chain's CDR3 is CASSPDGNQPQHF. The CDR3 bases are TGTGCCAGTAGTCCCGACGGGAATCAGCCCCAGCATTTT. Looking up the rest from reference TRBV19 and TRBJ1-5 gives the full variable domain: DGGITQSPKYLFRKEGQNVTLSCEQNLNHDAMYWYRQDPGQGLRLIYYSQIVNDFQKGDIAEGYSVSREKKESFPLTVTSAQKNPTAFYLCASSPDGNQPQHFGDGTRLSIL.